The clone carrying this T cell receptor beta chain was counted only a few times. The antigen remains undetermined. The entry originates in a study of T cell repertoires in cytomegalovirus infection. Across the study: Indicated by public TCR beta signatures were CMV infection and matching HLA type.

TCRdb re-called the reads through MiXCR, storing one row per CDR3 protein. The data contain around 310,000 distinct CDR3 sequences, almost 30% of them singletons. The CDR3 length is 16 residues. Germline V lookup: CDR1 SGHTA, CDR2 FQGTGA. The J segment lost 2 bases and the V segment lost 3 bases, leaving 6 bases of the junction unmatched. The TCR originated in a human donor in good health (CMV status not recorded). Some clones in this sample may be carry-over from other donors' samples. V gene TRBV7-3 combines with J gene TRBJ1-5; 8 bases are a match to TRBD1. Here the sequenced sample was cultured PBMCs, taken from culture after CMV antigen stimulation. DNA for the CDR3: TGTGCCAGCAGCTTGAGTCCGGGACAGGGCAATCAGCCCCAGCATTTT. Protein product: CASSLSPGQGNQPQHF. Supplemented by reference TRBV7-3 and TRBJ1-5, the full variable domain reads GAGVSQTPSNKVTEKGKYVELRCDPISGHTALYWYRQSLGQGPEFLIYFQGTGAADDSGLPNDRFFAVRPEGSVSTLKIQRTERGDSAVYLCASSLSPGQGNQPQHFGDGTRLSIL.